A single sample is the source of the 16 T cell receptor beta chains below, sequenced in a study of cytomegalovirus exposure and HLA in healthy donors. The PCR used 60 Vbeta and 13 Jbeta primers. The data were produced by immunoSEQ multiplex PCR, yet TCRdb's version contains in-frame clones alone and is incomplete. This table has about 130,000 clones, about two thirds appearing once. The sequencing input was PBMCs. These receptor sequences come from a woman aged 55-70 years in good health and CMV-seropositive.

In this sample, this clone turned up a few times. V gene TRBV19 combines with J gene TRBJ2-1; perhaps TRBD1 as D (5 bases). With 6 bases removed from V and 4 bases from J, the gap between germline ends came to 13 bases. The CDR3 contains 14 residues. Germline CDR1 is LNHDA and CDR2 is SQIVND (reference sequence). CDR3 nucleotides: TGTGCCAGTAGCGACAGTTTGGGATACAATGAGCAGTTCTTC. It is translated as CASSDSLGYNEQFF.

The rearrangement joins TRBV6-1 to TRBJ2-2; TRBD2 aligns across 9 bases. This CDR3 is built from 15 residues. Germline V lookup: CDR1 MNHNS, CDR2 SASEGT. V gave up 5 bases and J gave up 7 bases; unmatched junction bases: 8. CDR3 bases: TGTGCCAGCAGTTCAAGCGGGGGGATAATCGGGGAGCTGTTTTTT. It yields the protein CASSSSGGIIGELFF.

This chain links TRBV6-1 with TRBJ1-5, with TRBD1 matching 8 bases. The V segment lost 4 bases and the J segment 4 bases; nucleotides outside the gene matches: 9. The germline CDR1 and CDR2 sequences are MNHNS and SASEGT. The CDR3 length is 16 residues. CDR3 DNA sequence: TGTGCCAGCAGTGTCTCGACAGGGGTAAGAAATCAGCCCCAGCATTTT. Its translation: CASSVSTGVRNQPQHF.

The gene calls are TRBV28 and TRBJ2-3, with D maybe TRBD2 (6 bases). Germline V lookup: CDR1 MDHEN, CDR2 SYDVKM. This CDR3 has 12 amino acids. With 1 base removed from V and 14 bases from J, the gap between germline ends came to 13 bases. This chain's CDR3 is CASSLYRGSLYF. The DNA of the CDR3 is TGTGCCAGCAGTTTATACCGGGGGTCCTTGTATTTT.

V gene TRBV9 combines with J gene TRBJ1-1; D remains ambiguous. The CDR3 covers 16 residues. Between the trimmed V and J ends, which lost 0 bases and 1 base, there was a span of 13 bases. Germline loops: CDR1 SGDLS, CDR2 YYNGEE. CDR3 in amino acids: CASSVDEGTGNTEAFF. The CDR3 DNA reads TGTGCCAGCAGCGTAGACGAAGGCACGGGGAACACTGAAGCTTTCTTT.

The V gene is TRBV7-9, the J gene TRBJ1-1; D remains unclear. Germline V lookup: CDR1 SEHNR, CDR2 FQNEAQ (reference sequence). Trimming shortened V by 8 bases and J by 1 base, and 5 bases separated the two germline ends. CDR3 length equals 11 residues. The CDR3 region is CASARNTEAFF. The CDR3 coding sequence is TGTGCCAGCGCGAGGAACACTGAAGCTTTCTTT.

In its sample, this clone was seen once. CDR3 in DNA: TGTGCCAGCAGCTGGTCGGTAACTGAAGCTTTCTTT. Translated: CASSWSVTEAFF. J is TRBJ1-1 and V is TRBV5-6; D is undetermined. V lost 3 bases and J lost 5, with 8 bases in between. Germline CDR1 SGHDT, CDR2 YYEEEE. CDR3 length equals 12 residues.

The chain is built from TRBV2 and TRBJ1-5, with D perhaps matching TRBD1 (6 bases). Germline lookup yields CDR1 SNHLY and CDR2 FYNNEI. The CDR3 is 14 residues long. V lost 7 bases and J lost 3, with 13 bases in between. This chain's CDR3 is CASNPTGTNQPQHF. The CDR3 DNA reads TGTGCCAGCAACCCGACAGGTACCAATCAGCCCCAGCATTTT.

Only a few counts were recorded for this clone. V is TRBV6-5 and J is TRBJ1-4, with D possibly matching TRBD1 (6 bases). The CDR3 has 14 amino acids. With 5 bases removed from V and 4 bases from J, the gap between germline ends came to 11 bases. Per the germline V gene, CDR1 is MNHEY and CDR2 is SVGAGI. CDR3 DNA sequence: TGTGCCAGCAGTCCCCGGGACAATAATGAAAAACTGTTTTTT. This translates into CASSPRDNNEKLFF.

This clone was seen a few times. The chain has TRBV27 and TRBJ2-1; the match to TRBD2 covers 7 bases. Germline lookup yields CDR1 MNHEY and CDR2 SMNVEV (reference sequence). The CDR3 has 17 residues. V shed 8 bases and J 3 bases; nucleotides not matched to a gene: 16. CDR3 coding DNA: TGTGCCAGCGGATGGTGGGGGGGTCTCGGGGTCTACAATGAGCAGTTCTTC. It yields the protein CASGWWGGLGVYNEQFF.

The chain employs TRBV29-1 and TRBJ2-5, with D possibly matching TRBD1 (9 bases). The J call may be faulty, since TRBJ2-7 better matches the DNA end. The germline V gene has CDR1 SQVTM and CDR2 ANQGSEA. The CDR3 is 15 amino acids. CDR3 coding DNA: TGCAGCGTCGCGGGGGGACAGGGCCGGATTTACGAGCAGTACTTC. Its protein is CSVAGGQGRIYEQYF.

J is TRBJ1-5 and V is TRBV7-2; maybe TRBD1 (6 bases). The CDR3 is made up of 16 amino acids. CDR1 and CDR2 (germline): SGHTA, FQGNSA. Trimming left V 7 bases short and J 0 bases short, with 16 bases between. The chain's CDR3 is CASTPADRNSNQPQHF. As DNA, the CDR3 is TGTGCCAGCACCCCCGCGGACAGAAATAGCAATCAGCCCCAGCATTTT. The variable domain in full, with the rest retrieved from reference TRBV7-2 and TRBJ1-5, is GAGVSQSPSNKVTEKGKDVELRCDPISGHTALYWYRQSLGQGLEFLIYFQGNSAPDKSGLPSDRFSAERTGGSVSTLTIQRTQQEDSAVYLCASTPADRNSNQPQHFGDGTRLSIL.

In DNA, the CDR3 is TGTGCCAGCAGCTTGGATGCAGGGGGCTGGGATGAAGCTTTCTTT. Translation gives CASSLDAGGWDEAFF. The chain has TRBV5-5 and TRBJ1-1, with 8 bases aligning to TRBD1. The CDR3 runs to 15 residues. Unmatched junction bases numbered 8, after V lost 0 bases and J lost 7 bases. CDR1 and CDR2 from the germline V gene are SGHKS and YYEKEE (reference sequence).

The chain has TRBV11-1 and TRBJ1-4; D is undetermined. This CDR3 spans 11 amino acids. Germline CDR1 reads SGHAT; CDR2 reads FQDESV (reference sequence). Deletions cut 5 bases from V and 6 bases from J, with 4 bases between. In DNA form, the CDR3 reads TGTGCCAGCAGCCAGGATGAAAAACTGTTTTTT. As protein: CASSQDEKLFF.

The chain is built from TRBV29-1 and TRBJ1-3; D not resolved. Trimming stripped 5 bases from V and 3 bases from J, with 11 bases between. This CDR3 region has 13 residues. CDR1 and CDR2 from the germline V gene are SQVTM and ANQGSEA. The CDR3, as DNA: TGCAGCGTTCACGAGGCTGGTGGAAACACCATATATTTT. Translation gives CSVHEAGGNTIYF.

The rearrangement joins TRBV10-2 to TRBJ2-7; 8 bases align to TRBD1. Germline lookup yields CDR1 WSHSY and CDR2 SAAADI. The length of the CDR3 is 11 residues. V shed 8 bases and J 7 bases; nucleotides not matched to a gene: 4. This CDR3 is CASQGAREQYF. For the CDR3, the DNA is TGCGCCAGCCAGGGGGCGCGGGAGCAGTACTTC.